A selection of T cell receptor beta chains follows, all from one sample in a study of T cell repertoires in cytomegalovirus infection. TCRdb reprocessed the reads via MiXCR and lists one record per CDR3 protein. The table has approximately 590,000 distinct CDR3 sequences, approximately 40% seen once; the top ten hold 48%. These receptors have no identified antigens. The sequencing used cultured PBMCs, collected from culture after CMV antigen stimulation. The receptors come from a human donor in good health (CMV status not recorded). Some clones in this sample may be carry-over from other donors' samples. Each CDR3 is given with its conserved first and last residue. D genes are given only for firm matches. Some rows mark clone size as missing; the rest say once, few, many or name a class of expanded clone.

j_call v_call d_call clone_size cdr3_aa cdr3_nt
TRBJ2-7 TRBV20-1 TRBD2 once CSAADTSVFSYEQYF TGCAGTGCCGCGGACACTAGCGTTTTCTCCTACGAGCAGTACTTC
TRBJ1-5 TRBV10-3 . few CAITESYSNQPQHF TGTGCCATCACCGAATCATATAGCAATCAGCCCCAGCATTTT
TRBJ2-3 TRBV7-2 TRBD2 few CASSFRLAGGRVDTQYF TGTGCCAGCAGCTTCCGACTAGCGGGAGGGCGGGTGGATACGCAGTATTTT
TRBJ1-2 TRBV7-9 . few CASSSIQGGYGYTF TGTGCCAGCAGCTCAATACAGGGTGGCTATGGCTACACCTTC
TRBJ2-1 TRBV5-4 TRBD2 . CASSLEVLGGREDEQFF TGTGCCAGCAGCTTGGAGGTCCTTGGCGGCCGGGAGGATGAGCAGTTCTTC
TRBJ2-1 TRBV19 . . CASSIEIALYNEQFF TGTGCCAGTAGTATCGAGATAGCGCTTTACAATGAGCAGTTCTTC
TRBJ1-1 TRBV27 TRBD1 few CASRDRARTEAFF TGTGCCAGCAGGGACAGGGCGAGGACTGAAGCTTTCTTT
TRBJ2-3 TRBV5-6 TRBD2 . CASRPGTSGRDQNTDTQYF TGTGCCAGCAGGCCCGGGACTAGCGGGAGGGACCAGAACACAGATACGCAGTATTTT
TRBJ2-3 TRBV7-8 TRBD2 . CASSLAVSGGLTDTQYF TGTGCCAGCAGCTTAGCGGTTAGCGGGGGCCTCACAGATACGCAGTATTTT
TRBJ2-7 TRBV7-8 . . CASSPLGGGGAVQYEQYF TGTGCCAGCAGCCCATTGGGGGGCGGGGGCGCGGTCCAATACGAGCAGTACTTC
TRBJ2-1 TRBV4-1 TRBD2 . CASSQRSGRVDNEQFF TGCGCCAGCAGCCAACGTAGCGGGAGAGTCGACAATGAGCAGTTCTTC
TRBJ1-4 TRBV19 . . CASTLGSLSEEKLFF TGTGCCAGTACCCTGGGCTCGCTCTCGGAGGAAAAACTGTTTTTT
TRBJ1-5 TRBV29-1 . . CSVHPRTEPFLGIGKPQHF TGCAGCGTTCACCCGAGGACAGAACCTTTCTTAGGTATCGGCAAGCCCCAGCATTTT
TRBJ2-3 TRBV19 . few CATGGGTGTDTQYF TGTGCCACCGGGGGAGGGACAGGCACAGATACGCAGTATTTT
TRBJ2-5 TRBV20-1 TRBD2 . CSARRRGSRDGTQYF TGCAGTGCTAGAAGGCGGGGGTCACGGGACGGGACCCAGTACTTC
TRBJ2-1 TRBV19 TRBD1 few CASGQGDYNEQFF TGTGCCAGTGGGCAGGGGGATTACAATGAGCAGTTCTTC
TRBJ1-4 TRBV15 . few CATSRGHEKLFF TGTGCCACCAGCAGGGGACACGAAAAACTGTTTTTT
TRBJ2-1 TRBV2 . once CATTTNINEQFF TGTGCCACCACGACCAATATAAATGAGCAGTTCTTC
TRBJ2-5 TRBV11-2 TRBD2 few CASSLAGGVQETQYF TGTGCCAGCAGCTTAGCGGGAGGGGTCCAAGAGACCCAGTACTTC
TRBJ1-5 TRBV20-1 . . CSARDAVSNQPQHF TGCAGTGCTAGAGATGCAGTTAGCAATCAGCCCCAGCATTTT
TRBJ2-5 TRBV7-2 . . CASSSYATQYF TGTGCCAGCAGCTCCTACGCGACCCAGTACTTC
TRBJ2-2 TRBV7-8 . . CASSPGDLRAGELFF TGTGCCAGCAGCCCAGGGGACTTGAGGGCCGGGGAGCTGTTTTTT
TRBJ2-2 TRBV7-2 TRBD1 few CATLFDRGPGELFF TGTGCCACCCTCTTTGACAGGGGACCCGGGGAGCTGTTTTTT
TRBJ2-3 TRBV6-8 TRBD2 . CASSPLTEVSGYVGDTQYF TGTGCCAGCAGCCCTCTGACGGAAGTTAGCGGGTACGTGGGAGATACGCAGTATTTT